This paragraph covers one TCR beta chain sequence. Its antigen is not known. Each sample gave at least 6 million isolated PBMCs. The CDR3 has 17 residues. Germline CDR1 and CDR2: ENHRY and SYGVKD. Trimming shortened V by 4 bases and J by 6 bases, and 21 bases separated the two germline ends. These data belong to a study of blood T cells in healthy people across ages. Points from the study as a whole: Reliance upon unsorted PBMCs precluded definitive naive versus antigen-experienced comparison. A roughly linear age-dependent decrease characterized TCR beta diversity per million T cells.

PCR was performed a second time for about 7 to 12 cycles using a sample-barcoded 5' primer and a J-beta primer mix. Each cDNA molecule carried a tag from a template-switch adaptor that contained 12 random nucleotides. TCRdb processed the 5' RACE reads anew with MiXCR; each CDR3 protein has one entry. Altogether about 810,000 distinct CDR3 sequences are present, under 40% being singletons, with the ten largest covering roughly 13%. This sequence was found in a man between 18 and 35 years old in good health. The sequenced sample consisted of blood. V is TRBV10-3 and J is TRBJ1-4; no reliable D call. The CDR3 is CAISAKRTGIEDEKLFF. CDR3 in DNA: TGTGCCATCAGTGCAAAAAGAACGGGTATTGAGGATGAAAAACTGTTTTTT.